This T cell receptor (beta chain) was identified during a study of graft-versus-host responses after intestinal transplantation. Whole-study context: Multivisceral, liver-intestinal, or isolated intestinal grafts were transplanted into recipients. Every transplant recipient was induced with anti-thymocyte globulin, then maintained on tacrolimus and steroids for roughly 3 years. Study-wide points: Recipient marrow harbored GvH clones, some of which surfaced first in ileum or blood. Levels of circulating GvH clones at their peak were associated with early post-transplant HvG declines.

This CDR3 region has 15 residues. J lost 5 bases, V lost 5 bases, and 9 bases had no gene match. Germline CDR1 and CDR2: PRHDT and FYEKMQ (reference sequence). Method: immunoSEQ multiplex PCR; TCRdb's copy keeps in-frame clones and lacks some. The sample holds about 70,000 clones, around 96% seen once. A word on this clone: The target antigen is unknown.

The chain uses TRBV13 and TRBJ2-3; 8 bases match TRBD2. The sequences come from unstimulated CD8+ T cells sorted from spleen or lymph node cells, collected before intestinal transplant. This receptor was obtained from a human donor who received an intestinal transplant. This CDR3 reads CASSTSREAKDTQYF. CDR3 DNA: TGTGCCAGCAGCACATCGCGGGAGGCTAAAGATACGCAGTATTTT.